This entry lists 32 T cell receptor beta chains sequenced from one sample in a study of metastatic and nonmetastatic thyroid tumors. Among the patients, none had received any treatment before thyroid surgery. TCRdb called clones again from the PCR reads with MiXCR. The table records roughly 89,000 clones, approximately 13% of them present only once. Sequenced input: tumor tissue. These TCRs come from a female donor with papillary thyroid cancer or a benign thyroid nodule (not recorded which). Some clones in this sample may be carry-over from other donors' samples.

This clone occurred many times. The chain carries TRBV20-1 and TRBJ1-4; D gene uncertain. Germline CDR1 is DFQATT and CDR2 is SNEGSKA (reference sequence). Trimming stripped 1 base from V and 3 bases from J, with 15 bases between. The CDR3 is made up of 16 amino acids. The CDR3 is CSARAQTPEPNEKLFF. The CDR3 nucleotides read TGCAGTGCTAGAGCTCAAACCCCGGAACCTAATGAAAAACTGTTTTTT.

This clone was recorded at least ten times. This rearrangement joins TRBV12-3 or TRBV12-4 to TRBJ1-2; D may be TRBD1 (5 bases). Deletions cut 4 bases from V and 8 bases from J, with 14 bases between. This CDR3 is built from 13 residues. CDR3 in DNA: TGTGCCAGCAGTTCGGGCAGGGCTGGCGGCTACACCTTC. Translated: CASSSGRAGGYTF.

This clone has at least ten counts. The chain recombines TRBV25-1 with TRBJ1-1; unclear D gene. The germline gives CDR1 MGHDK, CDR2 SYGVNS. The V end was cut by 8 bases, the J end by 5 bases, with 18 bases between. The CDR3 runs 14 residues. In DNA, the CDR3 is TGTGCCAGCTCCCCTAGTCGGGGTCCAACTGAAGCTTTCTTT. Translating it yields CASSPSRGPTEAFF.

This clone was detected ten times or more. The rearrangement joins TRBV19 to TRBJ1-6, with a weak D call TRBD1 (6 bases). CDR1 LNHDA and CDR2 SQIVND come from the germline V gene (reference sequence). V was cut by 3 bases and J by 7 bases, with 13 bases left in between. CDR3 length equals 15 residues. CDR3 region: CASSMMGQANSPLHF. The CDR3 DNA follows: TGTGCCAGTAGTATGATGGGACAAGCCAATTCACCCCTCCACTTT.

The sample holds many counts of this clone. CDR3 protein: CASSFISNTIYF. The CDR3 DNA is TGTGCCAGCAGCTTTATCTCAAACACCATATATTTT. This chain uses TRBV11-3 with TRBJ1-3; D unresolved. Deletions cut 3 bases from V and 6 bases from J, with 6 bases between. This CDR3 is 12 amino acids long. Germline V lookup: CDR1 SGHNT, CDR2 YENEEA.

Ten or more counts support this clone. The chain joins TRBV5-1 to TRBJ1-1, with no clear D. The germline V gene has CDR1 SGHRS and CDR2 YFSETQ. V shed 0 bases and J shed 0 bases, with 9 bases lying between them. The length of the CDR3 is 15 residues. The CDR3 sequence is CASSLAYSMNTEAFF. CDR3 nucleotides: TGCGCCAGCAGCTTGGCCTACAGCATGAACACTGAAGCTTTCTTT.

The table lists this clone with many counts. The chain combines TRBV20-1 with TRBJ2-7, with D possibly being TRBD1 or TRBD2 (6 bases each). The CDR3 has 14 residues. V was cut by 2 bases and J by 0 bases, with 11 bases left in between. In germline, CDR1 is DFQATT, CDR2 SNEGSKA (reference sequence). CDR3 region: CSARLGGSSYEQYF. For the CDR3, the DNA is TGCAGTGCTAGATTGGGGGGCAGCTCCTACGAGCAGTACTTC.

This clone was seen a handful of times. This may be a read error: a much more frequent sequence differs by one nucleotide. Other DNA sequences in this specimen translate into the identical CDR3. The chain combines TRBV10-3 with TRBJ1-2; D is perhaps TRBD1 (5 bases). The CDR3 length is 14 residues. Trimming removed 10 bases from V and 3 bases from J, with 18 bases in between. Germline lookup yields CDR1 ENHRY and CDR2 SYGVKD. Written as DNA, the CDR3 is TGTGCCACTCAACCGGGGCCTCGTGACTATGGCTACACCTTC. Translation gives CATQPGPRDYGYTF.

The table lists this clone with many counts. The CDR3 here is CSDSITLYTPGQWNEKLFF. The DNA for the CDR3 is TGCAGCGACTCAATAACTCTATACACTCCGGGACAGTGGAATGAAAAACTGTTTTTT. V gene TRBV29-1 combines with J gene TRBJ1-4; 7 bases agree with TRBD1. Trimming cost V 7 bases and J 5 bases; bases outside gene matches: 25. This CDR3 is 19 amino acids long. Germline V gene data show CDR1 as SQVTM and CDR2 as ANQGSEA.

In its sample, this clone was seen many times. The chain has TRBV5-1 and TRBJ2-7, with 7 bases that match TRBD1. Germline assignment: CDR1 SGHRS and CDR2 YFSETQ. Germline trimming cut 4 bases from V and 5 bases from J; bases unmatched to any gene: 3. The length of the CDR3 is 12 residues. In DNA form, the CDR3 reads TGCGCCAGCAGCAGAGACAGGGACGAGCAGTACTTC. Residues: CASSRDRDEQYF. Drawing the rest from reference TRBV5-1 and TRBJ2-7, the complete variable domain is KAGVTQTPRYLIKTRGQQVTLSCSPISGHRSVSWYQQTPGQGLQFLFEYFSETQRNKGNFPGRFSGRQFSNSRSEMNVSTLELGDSALYLCASSRDRDEQYFGPGTRLTVT.

This clone was seen more than once but under ten times. One end of the junction is discordant with germline, which a read error may explain. V usage is TRBV29-1 and J usage is TRBJ2-7; maybe TRBD1 (8 bases). Looked up from germline, CDR1 is SQVTM and CDR2 is ANQGSEA. This CDR3 is 14 amino acids long. The CDR3 reads CSAEDTGGVDVQYF. DNA for the CDR3: TGCAGCGCTGAAGACACAGGGGGGGTTGACGTGCAGTACTTC.

Only a few counts were recorded for this clone. A read error is possible here, since a much larger clone lies one base away. The chain has TRBV15 and TRBJ2-7; TRBD1 aligns across 7 bases. CDR3 length: 15 residues. V was clipped by 1 base and J by 6 bases; unmatched bases: 9. Germline lookup yields CDR1 LNHNV and CDR2 YYDKDF (reference sequence). This CDR3 reads CATSRGWAGDSEQYF. The CDR3 nucleotides are TGTGCCACCAGCAGAGGCTGGGCAGGGGACAGCGAGCAGTACTTC.

This clone occurred many times. The rearrangement links TRBV28 to TRBJ2-3, with 12 positions matching TRBD2. The CDR3 is 16 amino acids. Germline V lookup: CDR1 MDHEN, CDR2 SYDVKM. The V and J ends lost 5 bases and 3 bases, in that order; junction bases with no gene match: 6. The CDR3 loop reads CASSVTSGRITDTQYF. In nucleotides, the CDR3 is TGTGCCAGCAGTGTTACTAGCGGGAGGATTACAGATACGCAGTATTTT.

This clone was counted between two and nine times. This clone may be a read error of a much larger clone one base away. The chain couples TRBV29-1 to TRBJ2-7, with TRBD2 matching 8 bases. The germline V gene has CDR1 SQVTM and CDR2 ANQGSEA. There are 14 residues in the CDR3. As DNA, the CDR3 is TGCAGCGTTGAACCGGGACTAGGCAGCTACGATCAGTACTTC. It specifies CSVEPGLGSYDQYF.

The table lists this clone with many counts. V gene TRBV27 combines with J gene TRBJ2-7; no firm D call. V gave up 2 bases and J gave up 3 bases, with 8 bases separating them. Germline V gene sequence: CDR1 MNHEY, CDR2 SMNVEV (reference sequence). The CDR3 is 13 residues long. For the CDR3, the DNA is TGTGCCAGCAGTTTAGGGGTTTACTACGAGCAGTACTTC. Its protein is CASSLGVYYEQYF.

This clone showed up many times. CDR3 sequence (DNA): TGCAGTGCGCATGGGACAGCTGGAAACACCATATATTTT. Protein sequence: CSAHGTAGNTIYF. The J gene is TRBJ1-3, the V gene TRBV20-1; 7 nucleotides align to TRBD1. Germline V gene sequence: CDR1 DFQATT, CDR2 SNEGSKA (reference sequence). Trimming took 6 bases from V and 2 from J; bases not matched to a gene: 4. This CDR3 is built from 13 residues.

This clone was seen more than once but under ten times. The chain uses TRBV9 and TRBJ1-4; D not resolved. The V and J ends lost 0 bases and 7 bases respectively, with 16 bases between them. This CDR3 is built from 16 residues. Germline V gene lookup returns CDR1 SGDLS and CDR2 YYNGEE. The CDR3 nucleotides are TGTGCCAGCAGCGTAGCTACGGGAAAGTTGGGTGAAAAACTGTTTTTT. Translated, it gives CASSVATGKLGEKLFF.

V is TRBV4-1 and J is TRBJ1-1; maybe TRBD1 (5 bases). Trimming shortened V by 0 bases and J by 0 bases, and 17 bases separated the two germline ends. Per germline, CDR1 MGHRA and CDR2 YSYEKL. CDR3 size: 18 residues. The CDR3 region has the DNA TGCGCCAGCAGCCAAGATAGTAGGGGCCTGATTTTGAACACTGAAGCTTTCTTT. It translates to CASSQDSRGLILNTEAFF.

There are many counts of this clone. The genes are TRBV24-1 and TRBJ2-3, with D unclear. CDR1 and CDR2 from the germline V gene are KGHDR and SFDVKD. Deletions cut 2 bases from V and 1 base from J, with 9 bases between. CDR3 length equals 15 residues. CDR3 amino acids: CATSDYEGGTDTQYF. DNA of the CDR3: TGTGCCACCAGTGATTACGAAGGCGGCACAGATACGCAGTATTTT.

This clone was recorded at least ten times. V gene TRBV5-1 combines with J gene TRBJ2-5; D is undetermined. CDR1 and CDR2 (germline): SGHRS, YFSETQ. V was clipped by 5 bases and J by 1 base, with 9 bases between them. This CDR3 is 13 amino acids long. The CDR3 nucleotides read TGCGCCAGCAGTCTGGGCAGCCAAGAGACCCAGTACTTC. Protein sequence: CASSLGSQETQYF.

This clone was picked up a small number of times. This may stem from a read error, because a much larger clone lies one nucleotide away. The chain is built from TRBV20-1 and TRBJ2-1; D ambiguous. Germline CDR1 and CDR2: DFQATT and SNEGSKA (reference sequence). There are 10 residues in the CDR3. V lost 3 bases and J 4 bases, leaving 1 base between the germline ends. The chain's CDR3 is CSASYNEQFF. DNA of the CDR3: TGCAGTGCTAGTTACAATGAGCAGTTCTTC.

This clone was found many times. V and J are TRBV12-3 or TRBV12-4 and TRBJ1-1; TRBD1 might be the D (5 bases). V shed 3 bases and J shed 10 bases, with 18 bases lying between them. This CDR3 spans 14 amino acids. The CDR3 loop reads CASSFGAAVGGAFF. The DNA for the CDR3 is TGTGCCAGCAGTTTTGGCGCGGCGGTCGGGGGAGCTTTCTTT.

Details on this clone: A read error may be the cause here, since a much bigger clone is one base away. V gene TRBV10-3 combines with J gene TRBJ2-7; D is unresolved. CDR3 length: 14 residues. In germline, CDR1 is ENHRY, CDR2 SYGVKD. CDR3 nucleotides: TGTACCATCAGTGACCCCAAGGAAAGGTACGAGCAGTACTTC. This encodes CTISDPKERYEQYF.

Worth noting for this clone: This may stem from a read error, because a much larger clone lies one nucleotide away. The chain joins TRBV20-1 to TRBJ1-4, with no clear D. Germline CDR1 is DFQATT and CDR2 is SNEGSKA (reference sequence). With 2 bases removed from V and 8 bases from J, the gap between germline ends came to 12 bases. The CDR3 is made up of 13 amino acids. CDR3 bases: TGCAGTGCTAGACCCTGGGCCGCAGAAAAACTGTTTTTT. It codes for CSARPWAAEKLFF.

The chain couples TRBV19 to TRBJ2-2, with 7 positions matching TRBD1. The germline CDR1 and CDR2 sequences are LNHDA and SQIVND (reference sequence). The CDR3 length is 14 residues. V shed 8 bases, J shed 4 bases, and the junction held 7 bases outside the gene matches. CDR3 in DNA: TGTGCCAGTGTGGGACAGTCGTTCACCGGGGAGCTGTTTTTT. This sequence encodes CASVGQSFTGELFF.

This clone was picked up many times. The J gene is TRBJ2-1, the V gene TRBV6-1; D gene unclear. Germline V gives CDR1 MNHNS, CDR2 SASEGT. V dropped 7 bases and J dropped 8 bases, with 12 bases sitting between them. The CDR3 is made up of 12 amino acids. The CDR3 DNA is TGTGCCAGCACCCAAAGGGTGGATGAGCAGTTCTTC. Protein sequence: CASTQRVDEQFF.

This clone was seen many times. This chain joins TRBV19 and TRBJ1-3; maybe TRBD1 (5 bases). Trimming cost V 5 bases and J 3 bases, with 14 bases left between them. The V gene's germline CDR1 is LNHDA and CDR2 SQIVND (reference sequence). This CDR3 has 15 residues. Here the CDR3 DNA reads TGTGCCAGTAGTCCCGGGACTCCCCTTGGAAACACCATATATTTT. Amino acid sequence: CASSPGTPLGNTIYF.

With respect to this clone: This may arise from a read error, as a much more abundant clone is one base away. V usage is TRBV9 and J usage is TRBJ2-6; 7 nucleotides align to TRBD1. The CDR3 length is 15 residues. CDR1 SGDLS and CDR2 YYNGEE come from the germline V gene. The CDR3 DNA reads as TGTGCCAGCACGAACAGGGGTGCTGGGTCCAACGTCCTGACTTTC. Its translation: CASTNRGAGSNVLTF.

This clone appeared a few times. One junction end disagrees with the germline gene, perhaps due to a read error. This chain joins TRBV5-1 and TRBJ2-5, with D possibly matching TRBD2 (7 bases). There are 15 residues in the CDR3. Germline V gene lookup returns CDR1 SGHRS and CDR2 YFSETQ. CDR3: CASSLEGGGRETKYF. For the CDR3, the DNA is TGCGCCAGCAGCTTGGAGGGGGGAGGGCGAGAGACCAAGTACTTC.

There are many counts of this clone. The rearrangement links TRBV29-1 to TRBJ1-2; D perhaps matches TRBD1 (5 bases). Trimming removed 5 bases from V and 4 bases from J, with 8 bases in between. The CDR3 length is 11 residues. The germline V gene has CDR1 SQVTM and CDR2 ANQGSEA. The CDR3 here is CSVRQTYGYTF. CDR3 nucleotide sequence: TGCAGCGTTCGACAGACCTATGGCTACACCTTC.

With respect to this clone: One base away lies a much larger clone, so this may be a sequencing read error. The V call is TRBV6-4, the J call TRBJ2-3; D call uncertain. This CDR3 has 15 residues. CDR1 and CDR2 from the germline V gene are MRHNA and SNTAGT. V shed 1 base and J shed 2 bases, with 10 bases lying between them. The DNA of the CDR3 is TGTGCCAGCAGTGACTTCCGCAACTCCACAGATACGCAGTATTTT. Its protein is CASSDFRNSTDTQYF.

This chain uses TRBV4-1 with TRBJ2-1; no definite D call. V lost 0 bases to trimming and J lost 9 bases, with 9 bases between them. Germline assignment: CDR1 MGHRA and CDR2 YSYEKL. CDR3 length: 13 amino acids. The DNA of the CDR3 is TGCGCCAGCAGCCAAGATTTCGTGGGTGAGCAGTTCTTC. The encoded protein is CASSQDFVGEQFF.